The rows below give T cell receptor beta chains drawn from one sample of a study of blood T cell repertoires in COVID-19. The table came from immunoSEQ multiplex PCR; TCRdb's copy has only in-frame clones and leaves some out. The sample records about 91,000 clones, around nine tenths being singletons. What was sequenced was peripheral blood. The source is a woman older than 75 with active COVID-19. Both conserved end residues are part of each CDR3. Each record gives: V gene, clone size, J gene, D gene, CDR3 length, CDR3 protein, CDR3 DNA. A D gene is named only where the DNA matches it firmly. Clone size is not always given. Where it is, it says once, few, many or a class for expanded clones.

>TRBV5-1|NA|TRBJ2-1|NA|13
CASSLEVPGEQFF
TGCGCCAGCAGCTTGGAAGTTCCAGGTGAGCAGTTCTTC
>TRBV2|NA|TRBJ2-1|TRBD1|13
CASWRQGYNEQFF
TGTGCCAGCTGGAGACAGGGATACAATGAGCAGTTCTTC
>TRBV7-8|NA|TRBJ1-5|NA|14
CASSLLTENQPQHF
TGTGCCAGCAGCTTATTAACGGAGAATCAGCCCCAGCATTTT
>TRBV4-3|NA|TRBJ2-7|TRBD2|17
CASSQDQGAGGSYEQYF
TGCGCCAGCAGCCAAGATCAGGGAGCGGGAGGGTCCTACGAGCAGTACTTC
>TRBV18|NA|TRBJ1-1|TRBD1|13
CASGRQGGTEAFF
TGTGCCAGTGGACGGCAGGGGGGCACTGAAGCTTTCTTT
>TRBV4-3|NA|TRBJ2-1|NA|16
CASSQDWGLSYNEQFF
TGCGCCAGCAGCCAAGACTGGGGGCTCTCCTACAATGAGCAGTTCTTC
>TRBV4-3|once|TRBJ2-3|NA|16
CASSQQLPVGGDTQYF
TGCGCCAGCAGCCAACAGTTGCCGGTGGGGGGAGATACGCAGTATTTT
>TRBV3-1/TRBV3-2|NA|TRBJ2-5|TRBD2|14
CASSPLAGGETQYF
TGTGCCAGCAGCCCACTAGCGGGAGGGGAGACCCAGTACTTC
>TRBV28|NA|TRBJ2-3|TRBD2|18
CASSSDSAVAGVTDTQYF
TGTGCCAGCAGTTCAGATTCTGCAGTAGCGGGAGTAACAGATACGCAGTATTTT
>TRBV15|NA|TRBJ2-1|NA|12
CATSRDSNEQFF
TGTGCCACCAGCAGAGATTCAAATGAGCAGTTCTTC
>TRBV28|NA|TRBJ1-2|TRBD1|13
CASSPTGIAGYTF
TGTGCCAGCAGCCCGACAGGGATTGCGGGCTACACCTTC
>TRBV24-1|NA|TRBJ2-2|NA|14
CATSSQGSGGELFF
TGTGCCACCAGTAGTCAGGGCTCCGGCGGGGAGCTGTTTTTT
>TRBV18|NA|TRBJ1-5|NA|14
CASSPGSGNQPQHF
TGTGCCAGCTCACCAGGCTCGGGGAATCAGCCCCAGCATTTT
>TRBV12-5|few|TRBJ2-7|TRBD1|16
CASGFSEQGQGAEQYF
TGTGCTAGTGGTTTCTCGGAGCAGGGACAGGGGGCCGAGCAGTACTTC
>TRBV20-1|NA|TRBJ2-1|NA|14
CSASIQGAYDEQFF
TGCAGTGCTAGTATACAGGGTGCTTACGATGAGCAGTTCTTC
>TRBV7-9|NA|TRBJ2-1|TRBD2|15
CASSFGVAGDNEQFF
TGTGCCAGCAGCTTCGGTGTAGCGGGGGACAATGAGCAGTTCTTC
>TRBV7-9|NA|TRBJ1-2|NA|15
CASSLDFGGGRGYTF
TGTGCCAGCAGCTTAGATTTTGGGGGGGGGCGAGGCTACACCTTC
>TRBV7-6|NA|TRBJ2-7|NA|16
CASSLTGTRATYEQYF
TGTGCCAGCAGCTTGACGGGGACTCGGGCAACCTACGAGCAGTACTTC
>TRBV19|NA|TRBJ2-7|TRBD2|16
CASTLSGRALFYEQYF
TGTGCCAGTACTCTTAGCGGGAGGGCCCTTTTCTACGAGCAGTACTTC
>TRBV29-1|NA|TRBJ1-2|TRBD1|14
CSVGSGTVNYGYTF
TGCAGCGTTGGTTCCGGGACAGTCAACTATGGCTACACCTTC
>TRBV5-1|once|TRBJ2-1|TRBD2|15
CASSPGLVAHNEQFF
TGCGCCAGCAGCCCGGGACTAGTGGCCCACAATGAGCAGTTCTTC
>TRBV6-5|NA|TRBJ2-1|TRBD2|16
CASSYSSSGSINEQFF
TGTGCCAGCAGTTACTCATCAAGCGGGAGTATCAATGAGCAGTTCTTC
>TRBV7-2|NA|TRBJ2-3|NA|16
CASSFFSSTSTDTQYF
TGTGCCAGCAGCTTTTTTAGCAGTACTAGCACAGATACGCAGTATTTT
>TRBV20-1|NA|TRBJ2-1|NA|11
CSAVEYNEQFF
TGCAGTGCCGTGGAGTACAATGAGCAGTTCTTC
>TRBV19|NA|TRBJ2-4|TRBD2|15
CASMSSGKSKNIQYF
TGTGCCAGTATGAGTAGCGGGAAATCCAAAAACATTCAGTACTTC
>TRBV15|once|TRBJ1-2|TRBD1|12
CATSRDQGAYTF
TGTGCCACCAGCAGAGATCAGGGGGCCTACACCTTC
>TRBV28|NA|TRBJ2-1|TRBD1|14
CASRHRDSYNEQFF
TGTGCCAGCAGGCACAGGGACAGCTACAATGAGCAGTTCTTC
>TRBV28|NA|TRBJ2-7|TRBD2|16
CASSLIGTSVGYEQYF
TGTGCCAGCAGTTTAATTGGGACTAGTGTGGGCTACGAGCAGTACTTC
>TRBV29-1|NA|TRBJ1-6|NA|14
CSVKLTETNSPLHF
TGCAGCGTTAAACTGACAGAGACCAATTCACCCCTCCACTTT
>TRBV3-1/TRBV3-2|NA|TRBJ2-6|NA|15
CASSLALAGANVLTF
TGTGCCAGCAGCCTCGCCCTAGCCGGGGCCAACGTCCTGACTTTC
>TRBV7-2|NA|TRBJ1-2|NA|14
CASSSITGSYGYTF
TGTGCCAGCAGTTCAATTACAGGATCCTATGGCTACACCTTC
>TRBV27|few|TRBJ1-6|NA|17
CASSLEGPSTYNSPLHF
TGTGCCAGCAGTTTAGAGGGTCCAAGCACCTATAATTCACCCCTCCACTTT
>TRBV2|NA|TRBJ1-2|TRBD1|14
CASTGQGANYGYTF
TGTGCCAGCACGGGACAGGGGGCAAACTATGGCTACACCTTC
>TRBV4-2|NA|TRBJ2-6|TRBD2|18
CASSQDSSGSSGANVLTF
TGTGCCAGCAGCCAAGATTCCAGCGGGAGTTCTGGGGCCAACGTCCTGACTTTC
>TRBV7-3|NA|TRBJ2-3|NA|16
CASSGSTGRSGDTQYF
TGTGCCAGCAGCGGATCAACGGGTCGGTCGGGAGATACGCAGTATTTT
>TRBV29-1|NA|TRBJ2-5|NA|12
CSVSWRKETQYF
TGCAGCGTTTCTTGGAGAAAAGAGACCCAGTACTTC
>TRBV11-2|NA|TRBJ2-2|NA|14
CASRRLTNTGELFF
TGTGCCAGCAGAAGACTAACGAACACCGGGGAGCTGTTTTTT
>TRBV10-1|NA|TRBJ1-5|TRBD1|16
CASRSGTGGGNQPQHF
TGCGCCAGCAGGTCTGGGACAGGGGGGGGCAATCAGCCCCAGCATTTT
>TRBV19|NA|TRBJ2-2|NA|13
CASSIQRAGELFF
TGTGCCAGTAGTATCCAACGGGCCGGGGAGCTGTTTTTT
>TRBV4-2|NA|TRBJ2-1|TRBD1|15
CASSQGDRDGHEQFF
TGTGCCAGCAGCCAAGGGGACAGGGATGGTCATGAGCAGTTCTTC